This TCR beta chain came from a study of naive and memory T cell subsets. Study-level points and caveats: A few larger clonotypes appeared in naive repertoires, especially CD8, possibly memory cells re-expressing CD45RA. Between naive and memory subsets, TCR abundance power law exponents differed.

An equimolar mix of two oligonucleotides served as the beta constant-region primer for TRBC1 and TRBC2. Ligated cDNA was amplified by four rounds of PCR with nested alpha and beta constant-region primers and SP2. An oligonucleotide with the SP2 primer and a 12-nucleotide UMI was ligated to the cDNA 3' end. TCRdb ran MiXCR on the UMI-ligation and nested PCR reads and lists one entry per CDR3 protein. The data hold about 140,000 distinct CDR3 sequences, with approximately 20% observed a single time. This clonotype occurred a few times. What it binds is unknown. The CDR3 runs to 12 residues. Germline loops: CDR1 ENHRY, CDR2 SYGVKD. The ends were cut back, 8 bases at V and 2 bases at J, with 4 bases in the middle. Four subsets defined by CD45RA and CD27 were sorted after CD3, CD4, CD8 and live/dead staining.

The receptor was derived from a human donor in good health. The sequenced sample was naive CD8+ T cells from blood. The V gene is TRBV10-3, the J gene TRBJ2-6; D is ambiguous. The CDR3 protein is CAISTGANVLTF. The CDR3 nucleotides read TGTGCCATCTCAACTGGGGCCAACGTCCTGACTTTC.